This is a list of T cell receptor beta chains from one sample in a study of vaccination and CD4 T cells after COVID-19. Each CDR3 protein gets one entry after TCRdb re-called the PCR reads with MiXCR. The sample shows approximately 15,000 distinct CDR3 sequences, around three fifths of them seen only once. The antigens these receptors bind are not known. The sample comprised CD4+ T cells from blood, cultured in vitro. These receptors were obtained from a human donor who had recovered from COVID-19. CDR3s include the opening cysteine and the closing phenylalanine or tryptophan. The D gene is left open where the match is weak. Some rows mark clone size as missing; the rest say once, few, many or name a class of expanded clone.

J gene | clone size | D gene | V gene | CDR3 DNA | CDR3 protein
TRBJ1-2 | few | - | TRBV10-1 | TGCGCCAGCAGTGAGCGCAGGGGCTATGGCTACACCTTC | CASSERRGYGYTF
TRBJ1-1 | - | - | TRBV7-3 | TGTGCCAGCAGCTTAACGGCAGTCTCAAACACTGAAGCTTTCTTT | CASSLTAVSNTEAFF
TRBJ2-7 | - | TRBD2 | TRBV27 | TGTGCCAGCAGTTCCTTAGCGGGAGTCCTGGACGAGCAGTACTTC | CASSSLAGVLDEQYF
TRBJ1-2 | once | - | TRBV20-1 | TGCAGTGCTCCGGATCCGACAGCGCCAAACTATGGCTACACCTTC | CSAPDPTAPNYGYTF
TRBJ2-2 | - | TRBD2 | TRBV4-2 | TGTGCCAGCAGCCAGTATAGCGGGGAGGGAGGCGGGGAGCTGTTTTTT | CASSQYSGEGGGELFF
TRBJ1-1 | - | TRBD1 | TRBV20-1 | TGCAGTGCTAGCACCCGCAGGGGGGCTACTGAAGCTTTCTTT | CSASTRRGATEAFF
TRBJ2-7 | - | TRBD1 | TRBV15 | TGTGCCACCTATCCAGGGGGCGAAGCGGCCGAGCAGTACTTC | CATYPGGEAAEQYF
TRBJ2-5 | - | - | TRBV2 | TGTGCCAGCAGTAGTCCGGGACAATATCGGGGAGAGACCCAGTACTTC | CASSSPGQYRGETQYF
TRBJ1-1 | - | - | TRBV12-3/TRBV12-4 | TGTGCCAGCAGTTTAAAGCGCAGAATTAACACTGAAGCTTTCTTT | CASSLKRRINTEAFF
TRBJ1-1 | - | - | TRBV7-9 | TGTGCCAGCAGCCCCGGTGGGAGACGGCGGGGTACTGAAGCTTTCTTT | CASSPGGRRRGTEAFF
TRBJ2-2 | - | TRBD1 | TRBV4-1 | TGCGCCAGCAGCCAGGACAGGACCGGGGAGCTGTTTTTT | CASSQDRTGELFF
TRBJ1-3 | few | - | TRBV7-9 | TGTGCCAGCCGGGAAATCAAAACTGGAAACACCATATATTTT | CASREIKTGNTIYF
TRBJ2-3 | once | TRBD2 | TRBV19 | TGTGCCAGTAGTAATAGCGGGAGGCCTGATACGCAGTATTTT | CASSNSGRPDTQYF
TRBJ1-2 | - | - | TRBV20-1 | TGCAGTGCTAGCCCCTCCGACCGTATCTATGGCTACACCTTC | CSASPSDRIYGYTF
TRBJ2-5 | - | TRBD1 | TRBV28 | TGTGCCAGCAGTTTGGCCGGGACAGGGAGAGAGACCCAGTACTTC | CASSLAGTGRETQYF
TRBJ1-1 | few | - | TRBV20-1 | TGCAGTGCTAGAGATTCACGGACGTTGAACACTGAAGCTTTCTTT | CSARDSRTLNTEAFF
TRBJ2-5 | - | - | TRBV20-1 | TGCAGTGCTAGTAGTCTCCAAGAGACCCAGTACTTC | CSASSLQETQYF
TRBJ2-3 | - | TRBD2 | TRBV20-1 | TGCAGTGCTGACTCCCCTAGCGGGAGCACAGATACGCAGTATTTT | CSADSPSGSTDTQYF
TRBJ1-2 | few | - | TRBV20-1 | TGCAGTGCTAACTCTCCGGGACTAATTCGGGGCTACACCTTC | CSANSPGLIRGYTF
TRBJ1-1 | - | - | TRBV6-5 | TGTGCCAGCAGTTTACAGGACCTGAACACTGAAGCTTTCTTT | CASSLQDLNTEAFF
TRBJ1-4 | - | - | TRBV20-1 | TGCAGTTTACAGGGAGAGTATTCTAATGAAAAACTGTTTTTT | CSLQGEYSNEKLFF
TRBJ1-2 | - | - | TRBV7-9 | TGTGCCAGCAGCTTAGACCTATTCTATGGCTACACCTTC | CASSLDLFYGYTF
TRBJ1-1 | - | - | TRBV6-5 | TGTGCCAGCAGTTATAGGGGGTCTGACACTGAAGCTTTCTTT | CASSYRGSDTEAFF
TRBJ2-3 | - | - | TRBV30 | TGTGCCTGGATTGTGGGAGGCACAGATACGCAGTATTTT | CAWIVGGTDTQYF
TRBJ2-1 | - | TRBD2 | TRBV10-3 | TGTGCCACCAGGGACTACCGGACCAAAGTCTCCTACAATGAGCAGTTCTTC | CATRDYRTKVSYNEQFF
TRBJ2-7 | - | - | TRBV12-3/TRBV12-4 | TGTGCCAGCAGTTTCAAGGCAAACTACGAGCAGTACTTC | CASSFKANYEQYF
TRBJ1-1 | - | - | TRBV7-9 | TGTGCCAGCATGCTGGTCGGGAACACTGAAGCTTTCTTT | CASMLVGNTEAFF
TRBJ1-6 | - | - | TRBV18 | TGTGCCAGCTCACTGGACCCTAATTCACCCCTCCACTTT | CASSLDPNSPLHF
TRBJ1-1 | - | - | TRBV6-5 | TGTGCCAGCAGTTACGTGCCAGGGGAGACTGAAGCTTTCTTT | CASSYVPGETEAFF
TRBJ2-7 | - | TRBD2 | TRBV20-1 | TGCAGTGCTAGCGGGTTGCGGGAGAGGGCCTACGAGCAGTACTTC | CSASGLRERAYEQYF
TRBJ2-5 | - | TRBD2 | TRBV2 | TGTGCCAGCAGTGCCCGGACGGGAGGGCTCCCCCAAGAGACCCAGTACTTC | CASSARTGGLPQETQYF
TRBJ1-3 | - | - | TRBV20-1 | TGCAGTGCTAGAGGGGGGACAAACTCTGGAAACACCATATATTTT | CSARGGTNSGNTIYF
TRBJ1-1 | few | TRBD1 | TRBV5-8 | TGTGCCAGCAGCCGGACAGGGTGGAACACTGAAGCTTTCTTT | CASSRTGWNTEAFF
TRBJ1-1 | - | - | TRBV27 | TGTGCCAGCAGTTTATTTTTAGGCCGAGGGACGAACACTGAAGCTTTCTTT | CASSLFLGRGTNTEAFF
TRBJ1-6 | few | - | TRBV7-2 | TGTGCCAGCAGCTTAAACCTGGGAAATTCACCCCTCCACTTT | CASSLNLGNSPLHF
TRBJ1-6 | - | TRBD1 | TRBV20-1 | TGCAGTGCTACACAACCGGGACAGGGGGCCGGTGCAAATTCACCCCTCCACTTT | CSATQPGQGAGANSPLHF
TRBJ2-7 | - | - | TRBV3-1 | TGTGCCAGCAGCCAAGATCTCGGCTACTCCTACGAGCAGTACTTC | CASSQDLGYSYEQYF
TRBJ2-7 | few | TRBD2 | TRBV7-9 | TGTGCCAGCAGCCAACCGACCTCCGGGACTAGCGGGAGATACTACGAGCAGTACTTC | CASSQPTSGTSGRYYEQYF
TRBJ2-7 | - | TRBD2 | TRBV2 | TGTGCCAGCAGTGAAAGCCCCACTAGCGGGAGTACAACGCAGTACTTC | CASSESPTSGSTTQYF
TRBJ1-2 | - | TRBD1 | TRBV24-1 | TGTGCCACCTTCGGGACAGGGGGCGACTCTAACTATGGCTACACCTTC | CATFGTGGDSNYGYTF
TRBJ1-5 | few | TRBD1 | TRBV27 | TGTGCCAGCAGCTATACAGGGGTTAATCAGCCCCAGCATTTT | CASSYTGVNQPQHF
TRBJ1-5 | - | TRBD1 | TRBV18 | TGTGCCAGCTCACCAGGACAGGATCAGCCCCAGCATTTT | CASSPGQDQPQHF
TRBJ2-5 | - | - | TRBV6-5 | TGTGCCAGCAGTTTACAGGACCAAGAGACCCAGTACTTC | CASSLQDQETQYF
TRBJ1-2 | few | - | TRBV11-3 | TGTGCCAGCAGCTTGGGGGGGCTAGGCTACACCTTC | CASSLGGLGYTF
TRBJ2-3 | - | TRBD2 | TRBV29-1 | TGCAGCGTTGGATCTGGCGGGAGGGCTAGCACAGATACGCAGTATTTT | CSVGSGGRASTDTQYF
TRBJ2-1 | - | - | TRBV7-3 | TGTGCCAGCAGCTTAACCAATGAGCAGTTCTTC | CASSLTNEQFF
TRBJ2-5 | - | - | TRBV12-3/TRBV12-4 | TGTGCCAGCAGTTTTGGTGGGGAGACCCAGTACTTC | CASSFGGETQYF
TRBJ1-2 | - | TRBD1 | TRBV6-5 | TGTGCCAGCAGTTACTCAGGGACAGGGGGCGCGGGTAACTATGGCTACACCTTC | CASSYSGTGGAGNYGYTF
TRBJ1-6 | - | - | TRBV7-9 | TGTGCCAGGAGCTTAGGCCCGGGGGATTCACCCCTCCACTTT | CARSLGPGDSPLHF
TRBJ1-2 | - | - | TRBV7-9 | TGTGCCAGCAGCTCGCTCTCCAAGAACTATGGCTACACCTTC | CASSSLSKNYGYTF
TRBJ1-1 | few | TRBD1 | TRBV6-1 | TGTGCCAGCAGACTACCGACAGGGGGCTTCACTGAAGCTTTCTTT | CASRLPTGGFTEAFF
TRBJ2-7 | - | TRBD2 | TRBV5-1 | TGCGCCAGCAGCCCGCGGGGGGACTACGAGCAGTACTTC | CASSPRGDYEQYF
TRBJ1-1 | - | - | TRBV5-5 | TGTGCCAGCAGCCGACCGGCGGGGAACACTGAAGCTTTCTTT | CASSRPAGNTEAFF
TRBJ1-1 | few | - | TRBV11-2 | TGTGCCAGCAGCTCCTCCAGCTGGGGTCGTGAAGCTTTCTTT | CASSSSSWGREAFF
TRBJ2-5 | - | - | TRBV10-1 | TGCGCCAGCAGTGAGTCGACGGCACAAGAGACCCAGTACTTC | CASSESTAQETQYF
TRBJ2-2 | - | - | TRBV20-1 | TGCAGTGTCCCAGGGGACACCGGGGAGCTGTTTTTT | CSVPGDTGELFF
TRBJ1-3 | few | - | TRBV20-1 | TGCGGAATAATGGACACCGGCTCTGGAAACACCATATATTTT | CGIMDTGSGNTIYF
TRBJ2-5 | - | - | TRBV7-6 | TGTGCCAGCAGCCCCAAAGAGACCCAGTACTTC | CASSPKETQYF
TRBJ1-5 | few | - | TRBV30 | TGTGCCTGGAGCCCCCGTGACAGAGGCGCCCAGCATTTT | CAWSPRDRGAQHF
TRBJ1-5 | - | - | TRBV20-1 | TGCAGCACACCGCGATCAATACCTAGCTATCAGCCCCAGCATTTT | CSTPRSIPSYQPQHF